This T cell receptor beta chain was obtained from a study of T-cell reconstitution after alpha-beta-depleted transplantation in children. Unique molecular identifiers were used in preparing the TCRbeta library. TCRdb redid the calling of the PCR reads with MiXCR, one entry per CDR3 protein. Here the sample spans 250,000 to 300,000 distinct CDR3 sequences, over 8% being singletons. The V and J ends lost 5 bases and 1 base respectively, with 9 bases between them. The germline V gene has CDR1 SGHVS and CDR2 FNYEAQ. The CDR3 spans 13 residues. This receptor was taken from a human donor who donated a stem cell graft to a child with SCID. V gene TRBV7-6 combines with J gene TRBJ2-7, with unresolved D. Sequenced material: PBMCs from the stem cell graft donor, taken from the stem cell graft. The CDR3 here is CASSPGESYEQYF. CDR3 bases: TGTGCCAGCAGCCCCGGTGAGTCCTACGAGCAGTACTTC.